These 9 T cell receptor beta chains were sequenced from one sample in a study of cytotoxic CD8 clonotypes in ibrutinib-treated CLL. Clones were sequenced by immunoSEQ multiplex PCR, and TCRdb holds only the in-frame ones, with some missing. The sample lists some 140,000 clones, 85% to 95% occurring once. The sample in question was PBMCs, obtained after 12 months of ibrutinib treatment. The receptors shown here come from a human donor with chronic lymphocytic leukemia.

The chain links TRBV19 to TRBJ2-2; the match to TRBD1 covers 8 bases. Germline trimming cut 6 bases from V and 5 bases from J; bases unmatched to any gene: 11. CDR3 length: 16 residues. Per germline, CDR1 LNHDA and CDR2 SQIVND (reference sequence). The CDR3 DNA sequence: TGTGCCAGTAGCAGTCCCGGGACAGGAGGGACCGGGGAGCTGTTTTTT. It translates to CASSSPGTGGTGELFF.

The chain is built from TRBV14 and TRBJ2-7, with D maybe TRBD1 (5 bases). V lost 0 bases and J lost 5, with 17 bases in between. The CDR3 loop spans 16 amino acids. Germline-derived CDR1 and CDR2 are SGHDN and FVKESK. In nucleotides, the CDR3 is TGTGCCAGCAGCCAAGATCGTGGGGCGACCCTCGACGAGCAGTACTTC. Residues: CASSQDRGATLDEQYF.

This chain's CDR3 is CASSASGGRADTQYF. In DNA form, the CDR3 reads TGTGCCAGCAGCGCTAGCGGAGGCAGGGCAGATACGCAGTATTTT. The rearrangement joins TRBV9 to TRBJ2-3; the match to TRBD2 covers 7 bases. Germline values: CDR1 SGDLS, CDR2 YYNGEE. After removal of 3 bases from V and 4 bases from J, the junction contained 8 bases not matched to a gene. This CDR3 comprises 15 residues.

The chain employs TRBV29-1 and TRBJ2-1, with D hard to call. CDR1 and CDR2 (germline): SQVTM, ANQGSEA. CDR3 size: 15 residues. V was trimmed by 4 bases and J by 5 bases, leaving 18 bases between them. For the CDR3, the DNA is TGCAGCGTTGCTGCTTTGTCAGACCCGAACAATGAGCAGTTCTTC. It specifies CSVAALSDPNNEQFF.

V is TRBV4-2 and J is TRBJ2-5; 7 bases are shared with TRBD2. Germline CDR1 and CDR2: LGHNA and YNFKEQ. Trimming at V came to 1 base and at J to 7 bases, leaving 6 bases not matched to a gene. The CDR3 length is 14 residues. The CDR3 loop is CASSQGSGVGTQYF. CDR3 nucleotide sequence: TGTGCCAGCAGCCAAGGAAGCGGGGTGGGGACCCAGTACTTC.

The CDR3 DNA is TGTGCCAGCAGCCGAAGACTAGATACGCAGTATTTT. It translates to CASSRRLDTQYF. V gene TRBV9 combines with J gene TRBJ2-3; D is unresolved. The CDR3 has 12 residues. Germline loops: CDR1 SGDLS, CDR2 YYNGEE. V shed 4 bases and J shed 5 bases, with 8 bases lying between them.

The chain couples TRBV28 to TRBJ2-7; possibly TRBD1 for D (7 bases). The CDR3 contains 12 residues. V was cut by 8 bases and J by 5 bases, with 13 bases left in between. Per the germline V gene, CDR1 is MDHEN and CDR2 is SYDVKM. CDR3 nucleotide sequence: TGTGCCAGCCGGACTACAGGGGACGAGCAGTACTTC. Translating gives CASRTTGDEQYF.

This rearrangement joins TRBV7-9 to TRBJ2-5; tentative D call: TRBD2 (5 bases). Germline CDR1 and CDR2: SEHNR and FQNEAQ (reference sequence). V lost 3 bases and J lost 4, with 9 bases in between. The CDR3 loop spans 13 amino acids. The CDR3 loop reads CASSLAAGETQYF. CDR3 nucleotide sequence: TGTGCCAGCAGCTTGGCCGCGGGAGAGACCCAGTACTTC.

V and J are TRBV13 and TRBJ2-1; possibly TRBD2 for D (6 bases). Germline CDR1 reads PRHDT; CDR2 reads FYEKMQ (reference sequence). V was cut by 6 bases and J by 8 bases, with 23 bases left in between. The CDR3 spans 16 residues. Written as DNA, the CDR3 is TGTGCCAGCAGGGCATGGGGGGAGCGGTTTGGGGATGAGCAGTTCTTC. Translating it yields CASRAWGERFGDEQFF. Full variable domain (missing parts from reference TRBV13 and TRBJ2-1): AAGVIQSPRHLIKEKRETATLKCYPIPRHDTVYWYQQGPGQDPQFLISFYEKMQSDKGSIPDRFSAQQFSDYHSELNMSSLELGDSALYFCASRAWGERFGDEQFFGPGTRLTVL.